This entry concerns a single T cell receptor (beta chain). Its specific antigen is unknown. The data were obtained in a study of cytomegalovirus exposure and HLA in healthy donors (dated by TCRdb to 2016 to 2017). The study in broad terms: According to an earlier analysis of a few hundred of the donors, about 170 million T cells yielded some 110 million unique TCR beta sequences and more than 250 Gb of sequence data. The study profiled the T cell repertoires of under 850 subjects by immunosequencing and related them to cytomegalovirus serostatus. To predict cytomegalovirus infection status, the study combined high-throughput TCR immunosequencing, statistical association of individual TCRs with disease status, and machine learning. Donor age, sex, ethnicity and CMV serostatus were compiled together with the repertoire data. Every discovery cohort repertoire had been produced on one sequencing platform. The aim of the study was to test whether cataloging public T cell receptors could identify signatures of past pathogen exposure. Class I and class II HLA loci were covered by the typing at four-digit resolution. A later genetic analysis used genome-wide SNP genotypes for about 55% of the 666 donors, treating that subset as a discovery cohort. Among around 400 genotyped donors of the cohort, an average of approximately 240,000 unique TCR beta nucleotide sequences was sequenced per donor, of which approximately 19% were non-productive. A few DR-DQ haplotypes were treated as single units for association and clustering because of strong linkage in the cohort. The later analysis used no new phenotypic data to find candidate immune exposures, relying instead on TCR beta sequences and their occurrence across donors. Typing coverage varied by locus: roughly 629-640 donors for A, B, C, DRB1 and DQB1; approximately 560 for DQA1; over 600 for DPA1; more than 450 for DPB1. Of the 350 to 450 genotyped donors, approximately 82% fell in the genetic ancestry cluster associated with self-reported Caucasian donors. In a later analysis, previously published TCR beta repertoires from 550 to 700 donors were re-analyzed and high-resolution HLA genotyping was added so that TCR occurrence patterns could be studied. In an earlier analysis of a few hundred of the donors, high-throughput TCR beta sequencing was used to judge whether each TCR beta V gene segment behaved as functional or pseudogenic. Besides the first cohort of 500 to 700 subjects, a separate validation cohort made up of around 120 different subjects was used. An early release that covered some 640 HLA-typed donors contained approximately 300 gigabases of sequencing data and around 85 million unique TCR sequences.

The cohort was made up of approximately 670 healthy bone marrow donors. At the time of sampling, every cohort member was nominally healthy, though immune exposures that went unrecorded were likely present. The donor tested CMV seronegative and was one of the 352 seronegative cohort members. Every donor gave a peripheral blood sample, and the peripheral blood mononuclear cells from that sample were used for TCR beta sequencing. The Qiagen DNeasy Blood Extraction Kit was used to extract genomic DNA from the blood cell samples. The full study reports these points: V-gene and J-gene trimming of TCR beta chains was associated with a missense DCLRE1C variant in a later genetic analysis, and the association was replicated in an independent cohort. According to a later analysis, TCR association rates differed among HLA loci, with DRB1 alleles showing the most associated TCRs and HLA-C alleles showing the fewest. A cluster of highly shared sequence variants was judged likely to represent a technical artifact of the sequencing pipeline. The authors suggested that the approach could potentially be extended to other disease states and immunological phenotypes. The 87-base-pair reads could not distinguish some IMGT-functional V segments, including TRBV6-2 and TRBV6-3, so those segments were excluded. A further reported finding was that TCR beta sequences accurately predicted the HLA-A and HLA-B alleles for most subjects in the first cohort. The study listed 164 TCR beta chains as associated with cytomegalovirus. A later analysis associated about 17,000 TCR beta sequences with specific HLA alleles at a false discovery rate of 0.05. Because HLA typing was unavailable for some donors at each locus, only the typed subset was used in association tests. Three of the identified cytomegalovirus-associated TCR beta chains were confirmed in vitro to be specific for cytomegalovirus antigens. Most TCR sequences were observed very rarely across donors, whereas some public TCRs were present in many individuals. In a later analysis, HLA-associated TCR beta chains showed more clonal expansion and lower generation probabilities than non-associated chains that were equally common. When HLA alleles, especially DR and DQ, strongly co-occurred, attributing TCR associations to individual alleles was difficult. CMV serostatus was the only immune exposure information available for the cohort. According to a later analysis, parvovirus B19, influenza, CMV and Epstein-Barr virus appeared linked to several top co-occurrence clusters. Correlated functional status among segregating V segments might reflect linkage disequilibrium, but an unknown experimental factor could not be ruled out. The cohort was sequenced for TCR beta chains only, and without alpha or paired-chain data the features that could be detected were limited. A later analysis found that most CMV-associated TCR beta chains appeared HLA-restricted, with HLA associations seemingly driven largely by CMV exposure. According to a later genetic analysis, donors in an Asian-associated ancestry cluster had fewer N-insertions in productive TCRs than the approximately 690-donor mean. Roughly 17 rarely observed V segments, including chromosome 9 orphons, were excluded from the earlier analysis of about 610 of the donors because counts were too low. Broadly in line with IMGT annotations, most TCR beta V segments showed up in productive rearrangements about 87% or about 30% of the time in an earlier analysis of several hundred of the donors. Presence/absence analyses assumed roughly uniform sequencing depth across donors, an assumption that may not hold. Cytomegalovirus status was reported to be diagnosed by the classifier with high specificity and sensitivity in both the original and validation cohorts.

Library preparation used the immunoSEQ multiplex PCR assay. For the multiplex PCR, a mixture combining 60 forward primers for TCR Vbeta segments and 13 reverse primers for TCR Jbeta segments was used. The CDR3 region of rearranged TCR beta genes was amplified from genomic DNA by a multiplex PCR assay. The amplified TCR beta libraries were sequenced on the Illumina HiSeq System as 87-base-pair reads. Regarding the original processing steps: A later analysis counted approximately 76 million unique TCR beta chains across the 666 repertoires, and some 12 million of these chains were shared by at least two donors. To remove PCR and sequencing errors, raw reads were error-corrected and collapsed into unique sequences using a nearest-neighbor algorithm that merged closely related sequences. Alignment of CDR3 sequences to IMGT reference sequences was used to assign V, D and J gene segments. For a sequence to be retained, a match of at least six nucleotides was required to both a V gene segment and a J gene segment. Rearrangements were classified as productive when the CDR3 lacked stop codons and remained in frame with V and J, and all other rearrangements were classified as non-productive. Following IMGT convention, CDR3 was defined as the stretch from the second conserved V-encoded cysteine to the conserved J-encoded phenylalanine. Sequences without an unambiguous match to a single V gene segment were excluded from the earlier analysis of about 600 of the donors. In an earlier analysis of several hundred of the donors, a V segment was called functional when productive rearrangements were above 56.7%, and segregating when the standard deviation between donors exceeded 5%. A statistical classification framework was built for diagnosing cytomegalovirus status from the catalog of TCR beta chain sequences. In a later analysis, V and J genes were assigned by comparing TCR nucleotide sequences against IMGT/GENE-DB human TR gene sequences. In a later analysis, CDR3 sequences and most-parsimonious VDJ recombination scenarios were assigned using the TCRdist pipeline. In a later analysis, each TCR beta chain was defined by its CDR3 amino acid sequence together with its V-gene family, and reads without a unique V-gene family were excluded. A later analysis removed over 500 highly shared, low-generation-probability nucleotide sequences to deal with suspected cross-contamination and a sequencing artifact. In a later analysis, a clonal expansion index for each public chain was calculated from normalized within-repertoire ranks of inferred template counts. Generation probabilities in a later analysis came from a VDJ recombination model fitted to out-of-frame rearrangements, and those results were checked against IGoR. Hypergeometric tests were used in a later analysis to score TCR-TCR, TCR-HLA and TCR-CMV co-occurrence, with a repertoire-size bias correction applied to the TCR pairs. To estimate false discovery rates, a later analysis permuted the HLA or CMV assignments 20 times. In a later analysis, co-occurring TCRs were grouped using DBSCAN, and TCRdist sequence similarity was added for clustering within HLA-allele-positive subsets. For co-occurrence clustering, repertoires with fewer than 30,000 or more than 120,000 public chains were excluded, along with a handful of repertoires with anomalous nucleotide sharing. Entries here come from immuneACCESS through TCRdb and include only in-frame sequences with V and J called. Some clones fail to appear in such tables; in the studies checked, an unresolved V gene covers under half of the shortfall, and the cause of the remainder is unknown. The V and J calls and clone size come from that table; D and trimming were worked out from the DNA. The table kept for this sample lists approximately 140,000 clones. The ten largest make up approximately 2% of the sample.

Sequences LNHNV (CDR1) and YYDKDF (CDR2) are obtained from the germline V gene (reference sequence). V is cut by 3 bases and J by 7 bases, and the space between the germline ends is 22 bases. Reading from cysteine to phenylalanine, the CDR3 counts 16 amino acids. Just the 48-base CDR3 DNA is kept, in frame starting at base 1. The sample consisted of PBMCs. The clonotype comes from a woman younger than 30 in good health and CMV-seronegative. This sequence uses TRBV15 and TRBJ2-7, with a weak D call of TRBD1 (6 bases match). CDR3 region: CATSRLPGTMLTEQYF. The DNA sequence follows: TGTGCCACCAGCAGGTTGCCTGGGACAATGCTAACGGAGCAGTACTTC.